These T cell receptor beta chains were read from a single sample in a study of T-cell memory formation after mild COVID-19. TCRdb reprocessed the 5' RACE reads with MiXCR, giving one entry per CDR3 protein. The table shows around 180,000 distinct CDR3 sequences, with 15% to 20% occurring only once. Source material: PBMCs or a T cell subset sorted from them (not recorded which). The receptors originated from a man younger than 35 who had mild COVID-19 (a few samples of this study predate the infection). Cell type and time point are not known. Both conserved end residues are part of each CDR3. The D gene is left open where the match is weak. Expanded clones are given a class, and other clones once, few, many or no size at all.

DNA: TGTGCCAGCATTACCTACGAGTATCCTGAAGCTTTCTTT
CDR3: CASITYEYPEAFF
length: 13
size: NA
J: TRBJ1-1
D: NA
V: TRBV6-2/TRBV6-3

DNA: TGCGCCAGCAGCTTCCGGGACAGGGGGCGAAATGAGCAGTTCTTC
CDR3: CASSFRDRGRNEQFF
length: 15
size: few
J: TRBJ2-1
D: TRBD1
V: TRBV5-1

DNA: TGCGCCAGCAGCCGGAATGGGGAAGGTTTGATCTTC
CDR3: CASSRNGEGLIF
length: 12
size: NA
J: TRBJ2-4
D: NA
V: TRBV4-3

DNA: TGCGCCAGCAGTAACACTCCGGGAATAACCGGGGAGCTGTTTTTT
CDR3: CASSNTPGITGELFF
length: 15
size: few
J: TRBJ2-2
D: NA
V: TRBV5-1

DNA: TGTGCCAGCTCAGCCTCGACCCAGGGCACAGATACGCAGTATTTT
CDR3: CASSASTQGTDTQYF
length: 15
size: few
J: TRBJ2-3
D: NA
V: TRBV18

DNA: TGTGCCATCGGACAGGGAAACGAAAAACTGTTTTTT
CDR3: CAIGQGNEKLFF
length: 12
size: NA
J: TRBJ1-4
D: TRBD1
V: TRBV10-3

DNA: TGTGCCAGCAGCAAACAGGGCTTCCCTGGGGCCAACGTCCTGACTTTC
CDR3: CASSKQGFPGANVLTF
length: 16
size: NA
J: TRBJ2-6
D: NA
V: TRBV21-1

DNA: TGTGCCATCAGTGACCCAGGGGAGAACTATGGCTACACCTTC
CDR3: CAISDPGENYGYTF
length: 14
size: few
J: TRBJ1-2
D: NA
V: TRBV10-3

DNA: TGTGCCAGCACCCTCGACAGGTGGGATAGCAATCAGCCCCAGCATTTT
CDR3: CASTLDRWDSNQPQHF
length: 16
size: NA
J: TRBJ1-5
D: NA
V: TRBV6-2/TRBV6-3

DNA: TGTGCCAGCGGGGGACAGCGGGATTCACCCCTCCACTTT
CDR3: CASGGQRDSPLHF
length: 13
size: NA
J: TRBJ1-6
D: TRBD1
V: TRBV18

DNA: TGTGCCAGCAGACCAAATGGCTATGGCTACACCTTC
CDR3: CASRPNGYGYTF
length: 12
size: NA
J: TRBJ1-2
D: NA
V: TRBV6-2/TRBV6-3

DNA: TGCGCCAGCAGCCAAGTGGGGGCTTCCTACAATGAGCAGTTCTTC
CDR3: CASSQVGASYNEQFF
length: 15
size: NA
J: TRBJ2-1
D: NA
V: TRBV4-3

DNA: TGCGCCAGCAGCCACCCCATAAGGGGGGCTAACGGCTACACCTTC
CDR3: CASSHPIRGANGYTF
length: 15
size: NA
J: TRBJ1-2
D: NA
V: TRBV4-1

DNA: TGTGCCAGCAGTTTAGGCGTTGAAGCTTTCTTT
CDR3: CASSLGVEAFF
length: 11
size: many
J: TRBJ1-1
D: NA
V: TRBV12-3/TRBV12-4

DNA: TGCAGTGCTGGAACTGAGCACGAGCAGTACTTC
CDR3: CSAGTEHEQYF
length: 11
size: few
J: TRBJ2-7
D: NA
V: TRBV20-1

DNA: TGCGCCAGCAGCCCACTAGCTTGGGAGACCCAGTACTTC
CDR3: CASSPLAWETQYF
length: 13
size: few
J: TRBJ2-5
D: NA
V: TRBV5-1

DNA: TGTGCCAGCAGCTTAGCACGGGGGGATGTCACAGATACGCAGTATTTT
CDR3: CASSLARGDVTDTQYF
length: 16
size: few
J: TRBJ2-3
D: TRBD2
V: TRBV7-2

DNA: TGTGCCATCAGTGAGTCGAGAAGGGAAGGGCAGCCCCAGCATTTT
CDR3: CAISESRREGQPQHF
length: 15
size: NA
J: TRBJ1-5
D: NA
V: TRBV10-3

DNA: TGCAGTGCTAGAGATCGCCGGACAGTAAATTCACCCCTCCACTTT
CDR3: CSARDRRTVNSPLHF
length: 15
size: few
J: TRBJ1-6
D: NA
V: TRBV20-1

DNA: TGTGCCAGCAGTGAATCTTTTTACTCCCCCCTCCACTTT
CDR3: CASSESFYSPLHF
length: 13
size: few
J: TRBJ1-6
D: NA
V: TRBV25-1

DNA: TGTGCCAGCAGTTTAGATACTGGACGGGGGATCCCCCTCCACTTT
CDR3: CASSLDTGRGIPLHF
length: 15
size: few
J: TRBJ1-6
D: NA
V: TRBV12-3/TRBV12-4

DNA: TGCAGTGCCAGGGTCCTAGCGACGGAGACCCAGTACTTC
CDR3: CSARVLATETQYF
length: 13
size: NA
J: TRBJ2-5
D: NA
V: TRBV20-1

DNA: TGCGCCAGCAGCGTGGGGATGGGCCCCACAGATACGCAGTATTTT
CDR3: CASSVGMGPTDTQYF
length: 15
size: many
J: TRBJ2-3
D: NA
V: TRBV5-1

DNA: TGTGCCAGCAGTACCCCAACAGGGAGCAATTCACCCCTCCACTTT
CDR3: CASSTPTGSNSPLHF
length: 15
size: few
J: TRBJ1-6
D: NA
V: TRBV6-6

DNA: TGCAGTGCTAGGGGACTAGCGTCCACCGGGGAGCTGTTTTTT
CDR3: CSARGLASTGELFF
length: 14
size: NA
J: TRBJ2-2
D: TRBD2
V: TRBV20-1

DNA: TGCGCCAGCAGTGAACCTGGGAGCTCCTACGAGCAGTACTTC
CDR3: CASSEPGSSYEQYF
length: 14
size: few
J: TRBJ2-7
D: NA
V: TRBV10-2

DNA: TGTGCCAGCAGGGAGGGGGGTAGCACCCATGAGCAGTTCTTC
CDR3: CASREGGSTHEQFF
length: 14
size: few
J: TRBJ2-1
D: NA
V: TRBV25-1

DNA: TGTGCCAGCAGCTTCCAGGACAGGGCGGGATATGGCTACACCTTC
CDR3: CASSFQDRAGYGYTF
length: 15
size: NA
J: TRBJ1-2
D: TRBD1
V: TRBV5-8

DNA: TGTGCCAGCAGCTGGGGGACAGGGCGGCGGACTGAAGCTTTCTTT
CDR3: CASSWGTGRRTEAFF
length: 15
size: NA
J: TRBJ1-1
D: TRBD1
V: TRBV5-5

DNA: TGCGCCAGCAGCTTGTCCACCGGAGGGAACATTCAGTACTTC
CDR3: CASSLSTGGNIQYF
length: 14
size: many
J: TRBJ2-4
D: NA
V: TRBV5-1

DNA: TGTGCCAGCAGTCCCGACAGGGGAAGTGGCTACACCTTC
CDR3: CASSPDRGSGYTF
length: 13
size: few
J: TRBJ1-2
D: TRBD1
V: TRBV6-6

DNA: TGCAGTGCTAGAGTTGGAGGTAGCGGGGGAGTAGATACGCAGTATTTT
CDR3: CSARVGGSGGVDTQYF
length: 16
size: few
J: TRBJ2-3
D: TRBD2
V: TRBV20-1

DNA: TGCAGTGCTAGACCTTTAAGGCCAGGGACCACTAATGAAAAACTGTTTTTT
CDR3: CSARPLRPGTTNEKLFF
length: 17
size: NA
J: TRBJ1-4
D: NA
V: TRBV20-1

DNA: TGTGCCAGCAGCTTAAATGGGGTACAGGGACAGCCCCAGCATTTT
CDR3: CASSLNGVQGQPQHF
length: 15
size: few
J: TRBJ1-5
D: NA
V: TRBV7-2

DNA: TGTGCCAGCAGATTGGACAGGGGGCCCTTCTACGAGCAGTACTTC
CDR3: CASRLDRGPFYEQYF
length: 15
size: once
J: TRBJ2-7
D: TRBD1
V: TRBV2

DNA: TGTGCCAGCAGCGCTCCGGGACAGGGGGCTAGTAACTATGGCTACACCTTC
CDR3: CASSAPGQGASNYGYTF
length: 17
size: NA
J: TRBJ1-2
D: TRBD1
V: TRBV11-2

DNA: TGTGCCAGCAGCTTAGTCGAATGGGGTCGGAATGAGCAGTTCTTC
CDR3: CASSLVEWGRNEQFF
length: 15
size: many
J: TRBJ2-1
D: NA
V: TRBV7-2

DNA: TGCAGTGGTCAGGATGACACTGAAGCTTTCTTT
CDR3: CSGQDDTEAFF
length: 11
size: NA
J: TRBJ1-1
D: NA
V: TRBV20-1

DNA: TGTGCCAGCAGACCTGACAGGGGCGAGCAGTACTTC
CDR3: CASRPDRGEQYF
length: 12
size: NA
J: TRBJ2-7
D: TRBD1
V: TRBV6-2/TRBV6-3

DNA: TGTGCCACCAGTGAGCCGGACAGGGTGGGGGACATTCAGTACTTC
CDR3: CATSEPDRVGDIQYF
length: 15
size: NA
J: TRBJ2-4
D: TRBD1
V: TRBV15

DNA: TGTGCCAGCAGCTTTTTCCGGGGGAATTCCTACAATGAGCAGTTCTTC
CDR3: CASSFFRGNSYNEQFF
length: 16
size: many
J: TRBJ2-1
D: NA
V: TRBV5-8

DNA: TGTGCCAGCAGCGTAGGAATGGGGGGGGACTATGGCTACACCTTC
CDR3: CASSVGMGGDYGYTF
length: 15
size: once
J: TRBJ1-2
D: NA
V: TRBV9

DNA: TGTGCCGTGTACCGGGACAGGGGCACCGGGGAGCTGTTTTTT
CDR3: CAVYRDRGTGELFF
length: 14
size: NA
J: TRBJ2-2
D: TRBD1
V: TRBV18